The 15 T cell receptor beta chains below all came from one sample that was sequenced in a study of blood T cell repertoires in COVID-19. Profiling relied on immunoSEQ multiplex PCR, and the TCRdb table lists in-frame clones only, not all of them. The sample has about 290,000 clones, around four fifths seen once. The sample taken for sequencing was peripheral blood. These receptors all come from a woman aged 45-65 years with active or convalescent COVID-19.

V gene TRBV19 combines with J gene TRBJ1-5; 7 nucleotides agree with TRBD1. Germline V gene sequence: CDR1 LNHDA, CDR2 SQIVND (reference sequence). The CDR3 contains 17 residues. Germline trimming cut 7 bases from V and 1 base from J; bases unmatched to any gene: 13. CDR3 sequence reads: CASIPSVTGWSNQPQHF. The CDR3 coding sequence is TGTGCCAGTATCCCCTCGGTGACAGGGTGGAGCAATCAGCCCCAGCATTTT.

This chain uses TRBV28 with TRBJ1-2, with TRBD1 identical over 11 bases. V dropped 5 bases and J dropped 6; count of bases not matched to a gene: 5. The germline V gene has CDR1 MDHEN and CDR2 SYDVKM. The CDR3 spans 14 residues. The CDR3 sequence: CASSIGQGADGYTF. The CDR3 bases are TGTGCCAGCAGTATTGGACAGGGGGCGGATGGCTACACCTTC.

V usage is TRBV5-4 and J usage is TRBJ1-2; D is perhaps TRBD1 (5 bases). The V gene lost 2 bases and the J gene lost 2 bases, with 16 bases spanning the gap. This CDR3 spans 16 amino acids. CDR1 is SGHNT, CDR2 YYREEE, per germline (reference sequence). CDR3 bases: TGTGCCAGCAGCTTATATATCGGTGCAGGGAACTATGGCTACACCTTC. Amino acids: CASSLYIGAGNYGYTF. The full variable domain, completed using reference TRBV5-4 and TRBJ1-2, is ETGVTQSPTHLIKTRGQQVTLRCSSQSGHNTVSWYQQALGQGPQFIFQYYREEENGRGNFPPRFSGLQFPNYSSELNVNALELDDSALYLCASSLYIGAGNYGYTFGSGTRLTVV.

The V call is TRBV3-1 (or the pseudogene TRBV3-2), the J call TRBJ2-7, with TRBD1 matching over 7 bases. V was clipped by 8 bases and J by 6 bases; unmatched bases: 4. The CDR3 spans 11 residues. Looked up from germline, CDR1 is LGHDT and CDR2 is YNNKEL (reference sequence). The CDR3 region is CASARGPEQYF. CDR3 bases: TGTGCCAGCGCAAGGGGGCCCGAGCAGTACTTC.

This chain connects TRBV5-4 to TRBJ1-2; TRBD1 matches 9 bases. V dropped 5 bases and J dropped 6; count of bases not matched to a gene: 11. This CDR3 region has 15 residues. Germline V gene sequence: CDR1 SGHNT, CDR2 YYREEE (reference sequence). The chain's CDR3 is CASRGMGQGINGYTF. The CDR3 nucleotides read TGTGCCAGCAGGGGGATGGGACAGGGAATCAATGGCTACACCTTC.

The table lists this clone with a few counts. Within the sample, other DNA sequences also encode this same CDR3. The V and J genes are TRBV12-3 or TRBV12-4 and TRBJ1-5; TRBD1 aligns across 9 bases. V trimming: 6 bases; J trimming: 4 bases; junction bases outside the gene matches: 1. The CDR3 is made up of 13 amino acids. CDR3 sequence: CASRGTGNQPQHF. In DNA, the CDR3 is TGTGCCAGCAGAGGGACAGGGAATCAGCCCCAGCATTTT.

The chain employs TRBV19 and TRBJ2-2; 10 bases match TRBD1. The CDR3 covers 16 residues. From germline, CDR1 is LNHDA and CDR2 SQIVND (reference sequence). V dropped 10 bases and J dropped 6; count of bases not matched to a gene: 14. Written as DNA, the CDR3 is TGTGCCACCACAACCGGGACAGGGGCTATCTCCGGGGAGCTGTTTTTT. It is translated as CATTTGTGAISGELFF. Full variable domain (rest looked up from reference TRBV19 and TRBJ2-2): DGGITQSPKYLFRKEGQNVTLSCEQNLNHDAMYWYRQDPGQGLRLIYYSQIVNDFQKGDIAEGYSVSREKKESFPLTVTSAQKNPTAFYLCATTTGTGAISGELFFGEGSRLTVL.

This clone was seen only once. The genes are TRBV7-2 and TRBJ2-3; TRBD2 matches 11 bases. CDR1 SGHTA and CDR2 FQGNSA come from the germline V gene. With 7 bases clipped from V and 9 bases from J, the junction kept 9 bases outside the gene matches. This CDR3 region has 14 residues. The CDR3 nucleotides are TGTGCCAGCACCATGGGACTAGCGGAGGGGACGCAGTATTTT. Amino acid sequence: CASTMGLAEGTQYF.

V is TRBV3-1 (or the pseudogene TRBV3-2) and J is TRBJ2-1; TRBD2 aligns across 12 bases. V shed 4 bases and J 8 bases; nucleotides not matched to a gene: 12. The CDR3 totals 17 residues. Germline lookup yields CDR1 LGHDT and CDR2 YNNKEL (reference sequence). The CDR3 region is CASSPNLGTSGLDEQFF. CDR3 DNA: TGTGCCAGCAGCCCAAACCTGGGGACTAGCGGGCTGGATGAGCAGTTCTTC.

The chain is built from TRBV29-1 and TRBJ2-1, with D hard to call. Germline V CDR1 and CDR2: SQVTM, ANQGSEA. V was shortened by 7 bases and J by 7 bases, with 11 bases between the two germline ends. The CDR3 runs to 11 residues. The CDR3 DNA follows: TGCAGCGGGCGGTATAGTAATGAGCAGTTCTTC. Translated: CSGRYSNEQFF.

V gene TRBV5-1 combines with J gene TRBJ2-7, with D perhaps matching TRBD2 (6 bases). Trimming stripped 1 base from V and 0 bases from J, with 20 bases between. CDR3 length equals 18 residues. The germline V gene has CDR1 SGHRS and CDR2 YFSETQ. The CDR3 spells CASSLPTRETPSSYEQYF. The CDR3 DNA reads TGCGCCAGCAGCTTGCCTACCCGGGAGACTCCGAGCTCCTACGAGCAGTACTTC.

This chain links TRBV19 with TRBJ2-7, with 12 bases aligning to TRBD2. V lost 3 bases, J lost 0 bases, and 6 bases stayed unmatched. This CDR3 has 17 amino acids. CDR1 is LNHDA, CDR2 SQIVND, per germline (reference sequence). The CDR3 sequence: CASSIMGTSGLSYEQYF. DNA for the CDR3: TGTGCCAGTAGTATTATGGGGACTAGCGGGCTCTCCTACGAGCAGTACTTC.

Only one count was recorded for this clone. The genes are TRBV15 and TRBJ2-7; D ambiguous. The CDR3 runs to 15 residues. Between the trimmed V and J ends, which lost 0 bases and 0 bases, there was a span of 9 bases. Germline V gene lookup returns CDR1 LNHNV and CDR2 YYDKDF (reference sequence). The chain's CDR3 is CATSRESVSSYEQYF. The CDR3 bases are TGTGCCACCAGCAGAGAAAGCGTAAGCTCCTACGAGCAGTACTTC.

The V gene is TRBV28, the J gene TRBJ1-6; maybe TRBD1 (5 bases). Germline loops: CDR1 MDHEN, CDR2 SYDVKM. V lost 3 bases, J lost 0 bases, and 12 bases lay in between. The CDR3 totals 17 residues. The CDR3 nucleotides read TGTGCCAGCAGTTTTCAGACAGATGGCTCCTATAATTCACCCCTCCACTTT. Translating it yields CASSFQTDGSYNSPLHF.

This chain connects TRBV11-2 to TRBJ1-6; unclear D gene. This CDR3 is built from 14 residues. Per the germline V gene, CDR1 is SGHAT and CDR2 is FQNNGV. Trimming stripped 1 base from V and 3 bases from J, with 4 bases between. The CDR3 DNA reads TGTGCCAGCAGCTTAGCGGTCTATAATTCACCCCTCCACTTT. It translates to CASSLAVYNSPLHF.